The T cell receptor beta chain under discussion was sequenced for a study of blood T cell repertoires in COVID-19 (dated by TCRdb to 2020 to 2021). Regarding the complete study: Samples covering the acute and convalescent phases of COVID-19 were provided by collaborators in the United States, Italy and Spain. The prospective study material was composed of cDNA or gDNA derived from T cells, B-cell-depleted T cells, or PBMCs. Samples came from the ongoing ImmuneRACE study (first 160 participants) plus 1,254 subjects from 6 global collaborators. The repertoires were released in a freely available public database intended as a resource for research on the immune response to SARS-CoV-2. Deeply sampled blood TCRbeta repertoires from subjects exposed to, actively infected with, or recovered from COVID-19 were included in the dataset. Nearly every sample came with metadata listing a de-identified subject ID, COVID-19 status, age in years and sex. Where available, HLA class I and class II types were taken from metadata supplied by the sample provider and were not determined by assay-based typing. Overall study results and their limits: The amount of clinical and demographic metadata varied by source and participant and was provided uncurated.

Germline trimming amounts to 2 bases on V and 4 bases on J, with 4 as the count of junction bases outside the gene matches. From cysteine to phenylalanine, the CDR3 is 16 amino acids long. Only the CDR3 portion is preserved as DNA: 48 bases, with reading frame beginning at the first base. Reading the germline V gene gives CDR1 MNHEY and CDR2 SVGEGT. TCRbeta CDR3 regions were amplified from genomic DNA using the immunoSEQ Assay, a bias-controlled multiplex PCR. From the authors' description of their analysis: Nucleated cell counts per sample were estimated from amplification of reference gene primers within the assay. To quantify the absolute abundance of each unique TCRbeta CDR3 rearrangement, sequence reads were collapsed and filtered. For each sample, productive Simpson clonality was calculated as the square root of Simpson's diversity index over productive rearrangements. Sourced from immuneACCESS, this table was stored by TCRdb with only in-frame sequences that have V and J called. A share of the clones is absent; for the studies checked, an unresolved V gene accounts for under half, and the remainder has no known explanation. The V and J calls and clone size come from that table; D and trimming were worked out from the DNA. Across this sample there are approximately 150,000 clones, with around 85% seen only once. The biggest ten clones account for approximately 18% of the sample.

Points on this clone: Its antigen is still unknown. No much larger clone is present one base from it, and per-base qualities are unavailable.

Collaborating institutions collected whole blood in K2EDTA tubes following their own protocols. For TCRbeta analysis, collaborator samples were shipped as frozen whole blood, as isolated PBMCs, or as DNA extracted from either sample type. This TCR came from a woman of 80 years or more with acute or convalescent COVID-19. Sequenced: peripheral blood. The chain is encoded by TRBV6-2 or TRBV6-3 joined to TRBJ2-3; the central 12 bases match TRBD2. Here the CDR3 is given as CASSYPTSGGPDTQYF. DNA sequence: TGTGCCAGCAGTTACCCGACTAGCGGGGGACCAGATACGCAGTATTTT.